This TCR beta chain was sequenced in a study of T cells after yellow fever vaccination. Findings and caveats of the study: One caveat is that FACS-sorted repertoires could contain abundant clonotypes contaminating from the bulk population. Boosting was followed by the reappearance of most primary-vaccination clones (around 96% CD4, 88% CD8).

Template-switching 5'RACE yielded the TCR cDNA; a universal primer site and UMIs were added in the process. TCRdb called the 5' RACE reads again in MiXCR, with one record for every CDR3 protein. This sample carries about 260,000 distinct CDR3 sequences, approximately 3.5% of them seen once, and the ten largest clones take approximately 18%. Germline assignment: CDR1 MNHEY and CDR2 SVGEGT. The CDR3 spans 14 residues. V lost 0 bases and J lost 6, with 10 bases in between. This clonotype was seen more than once but under ten times. Its antigen is undetermined. This specimen consisted of PBMCs, obtained 15 days after the yellow fever booster vaccination. The chain uses TRBV6-2 or TRBV6-3 and TRBJ2-3; D is possibly TRBD2 (6 bases). The receptor comes from a man between 18 and 29 years old who received the YFV17D yellow fever vaccine. The CDR3 sequence is CASSYSQLADTQYF. DNA of the CDR3: TGTGCCAGCAGTTACTCCCAGCTAGCGGATACGCAGTATTTT.